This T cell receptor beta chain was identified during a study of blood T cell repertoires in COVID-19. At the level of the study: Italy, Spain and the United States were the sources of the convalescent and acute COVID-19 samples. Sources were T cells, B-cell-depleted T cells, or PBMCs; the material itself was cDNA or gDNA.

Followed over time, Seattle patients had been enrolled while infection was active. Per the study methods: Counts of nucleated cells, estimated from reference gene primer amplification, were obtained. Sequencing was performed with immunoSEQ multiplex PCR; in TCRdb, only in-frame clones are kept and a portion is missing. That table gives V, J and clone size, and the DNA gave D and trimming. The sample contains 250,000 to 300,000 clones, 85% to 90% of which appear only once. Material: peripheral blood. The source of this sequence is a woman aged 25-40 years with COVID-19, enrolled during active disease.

CDR3 nucleotide sequence: TGTGCCAGCAGTCCCAGGTACCCAATCTACGAGCAGTACTTC. The encoded protein is CASSPRYPIYEQYF. This rearrangement joins TRBV27 to TRBJ2-7, with D hard to call. CDR3 size: 14 residues. Germline CDR1 reads MNHEY; CDR2 reads SMNVEV (reference sequence). The V gene lost 5 bases and the J gene lost 3 bases, with 14 bases spanning the gap.